These 3 T cell receptor beta chains came from one sample sequenced in a study of blood T cell repertoires in COVID-19. The data were produced by immunoSEQ multiplex PCR, yet TCRdb's version contains in-frame clones alone and is incomplete. The repertoire holds approximately 48,000 clones, with about 85% as singletons. The sample taken for sequencing was peripheral blood. These receptors all stem from a man aged 55-75 years with acute or convalescent COVID-19.

The CDR3 sequence: CASSLGGRGSYEQYF. The CDR3 DNA sequence: TGCGCCAGCAGCTTGGGGGGAAGGGGCTCCTACGAGCAGTACTTC. The rearrangement links TRBV5-1 to TRBJ2-7, with TRBD1 as a possible D gene (5 bases). Per the germline V gene, CDR1 is SGHRS and CDR2 is YFSETQ. Trimming removed 0 bases from V and 0 bases from J, with 10 bases in between. The CDR3 extends over 15 amino acids.

This chain joins TRBV30 and TRBJ2-7; maybe TRBD1 (6 bases). CDR1 GTSNPN and CDR2 SVGIG come from the germline V gene (reference sequence). The CDR3 totals 13 residues. The germline V and J ends were trimmed by 4 bases and 6 bases, with 16 bases remaining between them. The DNA for the CDR3 is TGTGCCTGGACAGGGGACATCCGGGGCGAGCAGTACTTC. This codes for CAWTGDIRGEQYF.

The rearrangement links TRBV5-4 to TRBJ1-1, with 10 bases fitting TRBD1. The junction had 2 bases not matched to a gene; V was cut back by 6 bases and J by 0 bases. The CDR3 contains 14 residues. Germline loops: CDR1 SGHNT, CDR2 YYREEE (reference sequence). The CDR3 reads CASTGTGVNTEAFF. The CDR3 region has the DNA TGTGCCAGCACCGGGACAGGGGTGAACACTGAAGCTTTCTTT.